This T cell receptor (beta chain) emerged from a study of cytomegalovirus exposure and HLA in healthy donors. The PCR had 60 Vbeta and 13 Jbeta primers. Assay: immunoSEQ multiplex PCR; the TCRdb copy retains only in-frame clones and omits some. This table holds around 140,000 clones, around 57% found once. The CDR3 has 16 residues. Germline-derived CDR1 and CDR2 are SQVTM and ANQGSEA. The sequence came from a male donor in good health and CMV-seronegative. The chain recombines TRBV29-1 with TRBJ2-5; the match to TRBD2 covers 9 bases. The better agreement between TRBJ2-7 and the DNA end casts doubt on the J call. Sequencing was performed on PBMCs. In nucleotides, the CDR3 is TGCAGCGTTGTCCGAGGGGCTAGCGGGGCCTCCTACGAGCAGTACTTC. As protein: CSVVRGASGASYEQYF.